The clone carrying this T cell receptor beta chain has a handful of counts. Its antigen is currently unknown. This sample was included in a study of response to subunit inactivated influenza vaccine. Study-level findings and limits: Each seasonal influenza vaccination, the authors suggested, recruits few new T cells.

The germline gives CDR1 MNHNS, CDR2 SASEGT. CDR3 length: 15 residues. The V segment lost 6 bases and the J segment 8 bases; nucleotides outside the gene matches: 11. From the RT-PCR reads, TCRdb called clonotypes with MiXCR, one entry per CDR3 protein. The data show about 480,000 distinct CDR3 sequences, with approximately 11% seen just once and about 12% held by the top ten. This clonotype was obtained from a man between 50 and 59 years old who received an inactivated influenza vaccine. Sequenced material: PBMCs from blood, taken roughly 6 weeks after vaccination. V and J are TRBV6-1 and TRBJ1-5, with 9 bases fitting TRBD1. The CDR3: CASREGQGRLEPQHF. The CDR3 DNA reads as TGTGCCAGCAGAGAGGGACAGGGTCGATTGGAGCCCCAGCATTTT.